This T cell receptor beta chain was observed in a study of T cells in Graves' hyperthyroidism and ophthalmopathy. General study points: With a median lead of 6.5 months before onset, the model predicted ophthalmopathy. Also found in blood were most expanded thyroid clonotypes above 0.001.

This clonotype has at least ten counts. Its matching antigen is unknown. TCR beta CDR3 regions were amplified from RNA transcripts. During a first-round RT-PCR of the TCR CDR3, the HTBI primer set was used. TCRdb re-called the multiplex PCR reads with MiXCR, one entry per CDR3 protein. The sample records around 700,000 distinct CDR3 sequences, about 17% being singletons. Patients were excluded because of uncontrolled infection, other autoimmune disease, pregnancy or lactation. Initially, at the first diagnosis of hyperthyroidism and before any ophthalmopathy symptoms, blood was sampled. This CDR3 region has 14 residues. The V gene's germline CDR1 is DFQATT and CDR2 SNEGSKA (reference sequence). Trimming cost V 6 bases and J 3 bases; bases outside gene matches: 6.

Sequencing input: blood. This TCR was sampled from a woman aged 45-65 years with Graves' hyperthyroidism that later progressed to Graves' ophthalmopathy. This sequence joins TRBV20-1 and TRBJ2-3, with 10 bases fitting TRBD1. In DNA, the CDR3 is TGCAGTGCCCCGACAGGGGGCAGAACAGATACGCAGTATTTT. This translates into CSAPTGGRTDTQYF.